This T cell receptor (beta chain) was sequenced in a study of Ad26.COV2.S vaccination and SARS-CoV-2 variants. Repertoires were generated with immunoSEQ multiplex PCR, while TCRdb's copy carries only in-frame clones and drops some. The top ten clones hold under 2% of a sample with more than 300,000 clones, roughly 86% of them seen once. There are 16 residues in the CDR3. The V end lost 2 bases, the J end lost 0 bases, and 9 bases lay between the germline ends. The germline V gene has CDR1 SGHRS and CDR2 YFSETQ. This sample's treatment: some 20 received Ad26.COV2.S at low or high dose, single or two shots; 5 received placebo; per-sample allocation not given. Material that was analyzed had been drawn on day 63 after the first vaccine or placebo injection. Recruitment in Boston yielded a donor of adult age, 18-55 years.

This chain links TRBV5-1 with TRBJ1-6, with D hard to call. Here the sequenced sample was peripheral blood, taken in a trial of Ad26.COV2.S vaccine versus placebo. The receptor was isolated from a person between 18 and 65 years old who received the Ad26.COV2.S COVID-19 vaccine or a placebo. CDR3 in DNA: TGCGCCAGCAGCTTAGAGGCCGACTCCTATAATTCACCCCTCCACTTT. Protein: CASSLEADSYNSPLHF.